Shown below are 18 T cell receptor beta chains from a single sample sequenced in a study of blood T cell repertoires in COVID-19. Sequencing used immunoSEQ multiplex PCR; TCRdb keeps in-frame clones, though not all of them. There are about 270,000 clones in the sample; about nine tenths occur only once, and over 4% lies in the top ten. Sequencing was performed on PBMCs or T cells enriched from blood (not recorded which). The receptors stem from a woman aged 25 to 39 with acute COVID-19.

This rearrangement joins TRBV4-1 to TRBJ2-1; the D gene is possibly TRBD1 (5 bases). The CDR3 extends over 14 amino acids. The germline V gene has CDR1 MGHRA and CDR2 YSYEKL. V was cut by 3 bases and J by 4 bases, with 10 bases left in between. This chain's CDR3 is CASSQLTEYNEQFF. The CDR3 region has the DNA TGCGCCAGCAGCCAGCTGACAGAATACAATGAGCAGTTCTTC.

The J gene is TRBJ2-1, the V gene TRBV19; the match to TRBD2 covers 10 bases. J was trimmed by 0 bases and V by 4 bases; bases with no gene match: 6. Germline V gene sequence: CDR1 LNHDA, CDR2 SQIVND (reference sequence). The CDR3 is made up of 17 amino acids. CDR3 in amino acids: CASSTRSSGSSYNEQFF. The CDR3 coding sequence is TGTGCCAGTAGTACCCGATCTAGCGGGAGCTCCTACAATGAGCAGTTCTTC.

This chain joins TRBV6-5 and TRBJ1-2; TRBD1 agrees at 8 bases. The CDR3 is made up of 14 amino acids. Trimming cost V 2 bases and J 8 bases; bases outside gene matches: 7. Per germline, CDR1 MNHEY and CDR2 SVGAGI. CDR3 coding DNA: TGTGCCAGCAGTTACGAGGCAGGGGGCTACGGCTACACCTTC. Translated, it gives CASSYEAGGYGYTF.

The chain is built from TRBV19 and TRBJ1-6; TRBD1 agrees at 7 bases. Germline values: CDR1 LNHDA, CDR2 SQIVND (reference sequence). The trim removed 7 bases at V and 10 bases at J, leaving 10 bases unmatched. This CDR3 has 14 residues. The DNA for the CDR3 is TGTGCCAGTACTGCGACAGGGAGTGAATCACCCCTCCACTTT. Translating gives CASTATGSESPLHF. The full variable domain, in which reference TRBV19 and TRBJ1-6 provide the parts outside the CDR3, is DGGITQSPKYLFRKEGQNVTLSCEQNLNHDAMYWYRQDPGQGLRLIYYSQIVNDFQKGDIAEGYSVSREKKESFPLTVTSAQKNPTAFYLCASTATGSESPLHFGNGTRLTVT.

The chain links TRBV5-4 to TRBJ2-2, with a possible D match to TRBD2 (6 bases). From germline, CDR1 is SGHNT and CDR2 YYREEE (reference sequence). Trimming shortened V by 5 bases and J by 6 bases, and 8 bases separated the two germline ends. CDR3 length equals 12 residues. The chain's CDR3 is CASRTSSGELFF. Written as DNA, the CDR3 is TGTGCCAGCAGAACTAGCTCCGGGGAGCTGTTTTTT.

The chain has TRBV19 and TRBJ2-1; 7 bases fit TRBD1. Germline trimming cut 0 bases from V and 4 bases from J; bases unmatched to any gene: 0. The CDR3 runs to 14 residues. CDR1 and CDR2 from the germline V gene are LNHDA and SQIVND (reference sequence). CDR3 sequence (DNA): TGTGCCAGTAGTATAGAGGACAGGTACAATGAGCAGTTCTTC. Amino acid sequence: CASSIEDRYNEQFF.

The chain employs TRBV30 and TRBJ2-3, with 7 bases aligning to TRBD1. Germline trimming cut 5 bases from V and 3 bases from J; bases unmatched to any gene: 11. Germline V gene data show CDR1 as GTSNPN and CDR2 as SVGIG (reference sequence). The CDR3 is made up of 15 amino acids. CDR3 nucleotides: TGTGCCTGGGTTCACCGGGACAGACAGACAGATACGCAGTATTTT. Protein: CAWVHRDRQTDTQYF.

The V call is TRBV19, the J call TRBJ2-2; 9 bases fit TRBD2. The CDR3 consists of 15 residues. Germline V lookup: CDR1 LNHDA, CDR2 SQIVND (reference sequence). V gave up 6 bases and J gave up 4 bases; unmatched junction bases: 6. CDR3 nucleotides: TGTGCCAGTAGGCTCGCGGGAGGGTCCACCGGGGAGCTGTTTTTT. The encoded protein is CASRLAGGSTGELFF.

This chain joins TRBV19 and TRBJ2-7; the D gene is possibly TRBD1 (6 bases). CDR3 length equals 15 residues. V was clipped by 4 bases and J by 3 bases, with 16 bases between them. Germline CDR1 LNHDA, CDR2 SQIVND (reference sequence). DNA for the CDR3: TGTGCCAGTAGTAGTACAGGGTCCTTCCTCTACGAGCAGTACTTC. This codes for CASSSTGSFLYEQYF.

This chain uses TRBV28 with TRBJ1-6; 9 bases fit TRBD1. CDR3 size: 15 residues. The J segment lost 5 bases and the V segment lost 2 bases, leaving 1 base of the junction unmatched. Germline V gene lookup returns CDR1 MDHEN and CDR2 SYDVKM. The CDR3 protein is CASSLGTGNNSPLHF. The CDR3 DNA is TGTGCCAGCAGTTTAGGGACAGGGAATAATTCACCCCTCCACTTT.

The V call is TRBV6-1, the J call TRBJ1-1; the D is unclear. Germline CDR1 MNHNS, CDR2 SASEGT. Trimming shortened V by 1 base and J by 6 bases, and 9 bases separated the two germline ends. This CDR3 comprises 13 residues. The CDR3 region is CASSEDQDSEAFF. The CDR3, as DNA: TGTGCCAGCAGTGAAGACCAGGACTCTGAAGCTTTCTTT.

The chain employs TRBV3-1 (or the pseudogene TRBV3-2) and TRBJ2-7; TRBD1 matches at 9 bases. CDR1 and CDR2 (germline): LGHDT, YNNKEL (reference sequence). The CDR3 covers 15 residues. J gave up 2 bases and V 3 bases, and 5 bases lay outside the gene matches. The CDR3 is CASSQGTGNTYEQYF. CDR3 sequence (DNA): TGTGCCAGCAGCCAGGGGACAGGGAACACCTACGAGCAGTACTTC.

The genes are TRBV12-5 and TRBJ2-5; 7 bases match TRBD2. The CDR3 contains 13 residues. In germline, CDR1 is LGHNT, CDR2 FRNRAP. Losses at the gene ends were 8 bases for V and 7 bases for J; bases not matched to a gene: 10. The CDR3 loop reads CASSSGTSGTQYF. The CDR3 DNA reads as TGTGCTAGTTCCAGCGGGACCTCGGGGACCCAGTACTTC.

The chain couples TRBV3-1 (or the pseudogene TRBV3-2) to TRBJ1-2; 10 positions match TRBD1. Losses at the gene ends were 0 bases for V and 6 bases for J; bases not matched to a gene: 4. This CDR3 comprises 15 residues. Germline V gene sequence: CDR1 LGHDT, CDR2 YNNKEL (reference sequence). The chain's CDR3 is CASSQDGTGAHGYTF. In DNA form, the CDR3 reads TGTGCCAGCAGCCAAGACGGGACAGGGGCCCATGGCTACACCTTC.

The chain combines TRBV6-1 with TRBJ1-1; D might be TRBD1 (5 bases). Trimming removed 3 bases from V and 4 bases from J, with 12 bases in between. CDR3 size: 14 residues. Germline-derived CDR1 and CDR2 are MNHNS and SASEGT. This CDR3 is CASSDYRSSTEAFF. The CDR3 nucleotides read TGTGCCAGCAGTGATTACAGGTCCAGCACTGAAGCTTTCTTT.

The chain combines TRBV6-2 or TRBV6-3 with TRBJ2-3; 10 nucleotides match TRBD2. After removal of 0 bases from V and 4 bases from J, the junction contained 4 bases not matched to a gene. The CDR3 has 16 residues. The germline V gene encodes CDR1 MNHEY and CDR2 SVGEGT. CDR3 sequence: CASSYSGGLAPDTQYF. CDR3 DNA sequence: TGTGCCAGCAGTTACTCTGGGGGACTAGCGCCAGATACGCAGTATTTT.

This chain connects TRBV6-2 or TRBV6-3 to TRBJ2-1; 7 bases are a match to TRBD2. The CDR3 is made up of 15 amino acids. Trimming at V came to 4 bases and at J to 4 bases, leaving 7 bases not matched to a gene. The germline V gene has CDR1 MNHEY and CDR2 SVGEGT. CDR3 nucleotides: TGTGCCAGCAGTTTCGCGGGAGAACTTTACAATGAGCAGTTCTTC. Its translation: CASSFAGELYNEQFF.

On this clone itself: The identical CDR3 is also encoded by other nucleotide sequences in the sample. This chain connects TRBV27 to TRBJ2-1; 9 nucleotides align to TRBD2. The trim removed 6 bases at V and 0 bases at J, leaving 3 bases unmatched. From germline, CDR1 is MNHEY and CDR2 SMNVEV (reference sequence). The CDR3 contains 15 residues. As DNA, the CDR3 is TGTGCCAGCAGCTTTAGCGGGAGCTCCTACAATGAGCAGTTCTTC. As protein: CASSFSGSSYNEQFF.